The 2 T cell receptor beta chains given below trace back to one sample, sequenced in a study of blood T cells in healthy people across ages. A second PCR of about 7 to 12 cycles used a sample-barcoded 5' primer and a J-beta primer mix. TCRdb passed the 5' RACE reads through MiXCR, listing each CDR3 protein once. The data contain 850,000 to 1,300,000 distinct CDR3 sequences, around 45% of them singletons. The sequenced sample consisted of blood. These receptors all stem from an older woman in good health.

This rearrangement joins TRBV12-3 or TRBV12-4 to TRBJ2-7, with D perhaps TRBD2 (6 bases). V was shortened by 7 bases and J by 2 bases, with 27 bases between the two germline ends. The CDR3 has 18 amino acids. CDR3 in DNA: TGTGCCAGCAACATAAGGTCACTTCGGGGGAAGGACACCTACGAGCAGTACTTC. This encodes CASNIRSLRGKDTYEQYF.

V usage is TRBV20-1 and J usage is TRBJ2-3; 7 bases map to TRBD2. CDR3 length equals 18 residues. V gave up 5 bases and J gave up 4 bases; unmatched junction bases: 21. Looked up from germline, CDR1 is DFQATT and CDR2 is SNEGSKA (reference sequence). CDR3 in amino acids: CSAPDSERETSSADTQYF. The CDR3 DNA sequence: TGCAGTGCTCCTGACTCCGAGCGGGAAACATCTAGCGCAGATACGCAGTATTTT.